One T cell receptor beta chain is described in this entry. Its antigen is undetermined. Nominally healthy donors were sampled, though unrecorded immune exposures were likely. The data are from a study of cytomegalovirus exposure and HLA in healthy donors. Study-wide results and caveats: Earlier analysis looked at TCR beta V segments, and most were productive about 90% or about 30% of the time. In a later analysis, compared with equally common non-associated chains, HLA-associated beta chains were more expanded.

The V end lost 6 bases, the J end lost 8 bases, and 16 bases lay between the germline ends. The CDR3 totals 13 residues. Germline CDR1 MNHNS, CDR2 SASEGT. Primers: 60 Vbeta forward and 13 Jbeta reverse. Method: immunoSEQ multiplex PCR; TCRdb's copy keeps in-frame clones and lacks some. The sample shows around 170,000 clones, 78% of them seen only once. Sequencing used PBMCs. The sequence was collected from a woman in her forties in good health and CMV-seropositive. J is TRBJ1-2 and V is TRBV6-1, with a possible D match to TRBD1 (6 bases). For the CDR3, the DNA is TGTGCCAGCAGCCTCACAGGGTTGAGCGGCTACACCTTC. Its protein product is CASSLTGLSGYTF.